These 6 T cell receptor beta chains came from one sample sequenced in a study of response to subunit inactivated influenza vaccine. MiXCR, applied by TCRdb to the RT-PCR reads, yields one record per CDR3 protein. The sample includes around 190,000 distinct CDR3 sequences, roughly 14% seen only once; the top ten take 26%. Sequences were derived from CD8+ T cells sorted from PBMCs, sampled about 5 days after vaccination. These receptors all come from a man aged 50 or older who received an inactivated influenza vaccine.

There are a few counts of this clonotype. This chain connects TRBV6-2 or TRBV6-3 to TRBJ2-1; 8 nucleotides align to TRBD2. The CDR3 has 15 amino acids. Germline V gene lookup returns CDR1 MNHEY and CDR2 SVGEGT. The V segment lost 2 bases and the J segment 7 bases; nucleotides outside the gene matches: 7. The CDR3 sequence is CASSYVGVAGNEQFF. The CDR3 region has the DNA TGTGCCAGCAGTTACGTCGGAGTAGCGGGGAATGAGCAGTTCTTC.

The chain carries TRBV4-3 and TRBJ2-7, with TRBD1 identical over 8 bases. V was clipped by 1 base and J by 6 bases; unmatched bases: 8. Per the germline V gene, CDR1 is LGHNA and CDR2 is YSLEER. The CDR3 is 15 residues long. CDR3 nucleotide sequence: TGCGCCAGCAGCCAAGTTGGACAGGGACCTAGCGAGCAGTACTTC. As protein: CASSQVGQGPSEQYF.

This chain connects TRBV20-1 to TRBJ2-1, with D unresolved. The germline gives CDR1 DFQATT, CDR2 SNEGSKA (reference sequence). The CDR3 has 10 residues. V was shortened by 2 bases and J by 10 bases, with 6 bases between the two germline ends. As DNA, the CDR3 is TGCAGTGCTAGATCCCTGGAGCAGTTCTTC. It encodes CSARSLEQFF.

The rearrangement uses TRBV5-5 and TRBJ2-2, with 8 nucleotides matching TRBD2. Germline lookup yields CDR1 SGHKS and CDR2 YYEKEE (reference sequence). V dropped 4 bases and J dropped 4; count of bases not matched to a gene: 6. The CDR3 has 15 residues. Here the CDR3 DNA reads TGTGCCAGCAGCCCCCCAGGACTAGCCACCGGGGAGCTGTTTTTT. Its protein product is CASSPPGLATGELFF.

This clonotype was counted ten times or more. The chain has TRBV10-3 and TRBJ1-2; a possible D gene is TRBD1 (5 bases). Germline V CDR1 and CDR2: ENHRY, SYGVKD. This CDR3 contains 15 residues. V was clipped by 0 bases and J by 4 bases, with 12 bases between them. The CDR3 DNA sequence: TGTGCCATCAGTGAGTCCCAGGGTATTGGCTATGGCTACACCTTC. It codes for CAISESQGIGYGYTF.

This clonotype was seen many times. The rearrangement joins TRBV28 to TRBJ2-1, with 9 bases identical to TRBD2. The CDR3 is made up of 15 amino acids. The germline V gene encodes CDR1 MDHEN and CDR2 SYDVKM. The V and J ends lost 5 bases and 6 bases, in that order; junction bases with no gene match: 8. CDR3 sequence reads: CASSPLAGGLNEQFF. The DNA for the CDR3 is TGTGCCAGCAGTCCTCTGGCGGGGGGGCTCAATGAGCAGTTCTTC.